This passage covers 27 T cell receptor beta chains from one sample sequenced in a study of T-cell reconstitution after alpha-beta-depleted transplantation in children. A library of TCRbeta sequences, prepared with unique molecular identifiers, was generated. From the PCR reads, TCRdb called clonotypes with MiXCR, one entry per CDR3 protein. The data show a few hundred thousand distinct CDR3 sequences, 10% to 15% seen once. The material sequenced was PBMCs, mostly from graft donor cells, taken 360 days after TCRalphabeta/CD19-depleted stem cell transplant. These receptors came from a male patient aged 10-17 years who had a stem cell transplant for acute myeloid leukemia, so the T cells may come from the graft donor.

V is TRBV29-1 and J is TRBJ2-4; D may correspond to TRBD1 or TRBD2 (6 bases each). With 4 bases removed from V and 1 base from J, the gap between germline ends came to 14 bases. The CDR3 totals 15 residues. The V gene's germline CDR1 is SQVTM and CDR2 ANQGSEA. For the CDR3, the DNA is TGCAGCGTTGTTGGAGGGGGAAGCGCCAAAAACATTCAGTACTTC. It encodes CSVVGGGSAKNIQYF.

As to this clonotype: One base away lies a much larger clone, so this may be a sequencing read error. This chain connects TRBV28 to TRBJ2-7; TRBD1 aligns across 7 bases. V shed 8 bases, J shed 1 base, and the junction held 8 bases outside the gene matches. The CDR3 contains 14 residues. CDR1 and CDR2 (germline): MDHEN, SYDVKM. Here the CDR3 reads CASGPDRVSYEQYF. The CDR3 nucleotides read TGTGCCAGCGGCCCCGACAGGGTTTCCTACGAGCAGTACTTC. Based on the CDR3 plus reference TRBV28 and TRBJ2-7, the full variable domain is DVKVTQSSRYLVKRTGEKVFLECVQDMDHENMFWYRQDPGLGLRLIYFSYDVKMKEKGDIPEGYSVSREKKERFSLILESASTNQTSMYLCASGPDRVSYEQYFGPGTRLTVT.

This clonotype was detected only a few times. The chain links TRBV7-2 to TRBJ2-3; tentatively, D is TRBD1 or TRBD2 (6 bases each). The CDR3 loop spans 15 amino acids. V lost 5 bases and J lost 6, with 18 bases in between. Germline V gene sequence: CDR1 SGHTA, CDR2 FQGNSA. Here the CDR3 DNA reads TGTGCCAGCAGCAAACAGGGCGGGACCAGCGATACGCAGTATTTT. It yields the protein CASSKQGGTSDTQYF.

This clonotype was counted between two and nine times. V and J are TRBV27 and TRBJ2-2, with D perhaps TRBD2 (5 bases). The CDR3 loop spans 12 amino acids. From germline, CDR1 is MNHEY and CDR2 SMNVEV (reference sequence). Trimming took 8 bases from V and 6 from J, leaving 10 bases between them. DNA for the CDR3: TGTGCCAGCCGGGGAGAGGCCGGGGAGCTGTTTTTT. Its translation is CASRGEAGELFF.

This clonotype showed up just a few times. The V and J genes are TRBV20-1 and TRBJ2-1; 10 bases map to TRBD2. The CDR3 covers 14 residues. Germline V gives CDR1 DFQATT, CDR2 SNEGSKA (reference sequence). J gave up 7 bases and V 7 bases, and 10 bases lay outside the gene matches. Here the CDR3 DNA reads TGCAGTGTCAGCCCTAGCGGGAGTAGTAATGAGCAGTTCTTC. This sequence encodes CSVSPSGSSNEQFF.

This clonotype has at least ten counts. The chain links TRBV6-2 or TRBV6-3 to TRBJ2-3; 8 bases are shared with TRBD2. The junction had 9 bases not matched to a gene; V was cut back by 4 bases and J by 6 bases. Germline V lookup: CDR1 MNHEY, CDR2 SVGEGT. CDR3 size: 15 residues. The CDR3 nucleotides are TGTGCCAGCAGTTCCATACGACTAGCGCCGGATACGCAGTATTTT. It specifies CASSSIRLAPDTQYF.

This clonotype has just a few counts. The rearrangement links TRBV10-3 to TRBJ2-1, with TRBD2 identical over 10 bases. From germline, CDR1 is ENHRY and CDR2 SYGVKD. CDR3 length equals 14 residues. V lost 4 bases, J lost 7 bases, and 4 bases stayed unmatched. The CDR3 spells CAISGLAGENEQFF. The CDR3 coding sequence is TGTGCCATCAGTGGCCTAGCGGGAGAGAATGAGCAGTTCTTC.

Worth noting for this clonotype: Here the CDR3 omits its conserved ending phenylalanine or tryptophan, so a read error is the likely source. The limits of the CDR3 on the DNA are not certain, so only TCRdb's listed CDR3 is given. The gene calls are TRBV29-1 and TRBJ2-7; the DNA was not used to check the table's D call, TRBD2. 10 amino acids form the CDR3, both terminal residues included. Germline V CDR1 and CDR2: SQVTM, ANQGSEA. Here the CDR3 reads CSVDYRDYFL.

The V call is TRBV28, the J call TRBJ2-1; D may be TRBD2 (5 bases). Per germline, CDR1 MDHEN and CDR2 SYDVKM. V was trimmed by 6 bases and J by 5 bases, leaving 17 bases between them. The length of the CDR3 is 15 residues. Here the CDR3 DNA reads TGTGCCAGCAGCCCCGGGAACACCATCAACAATGAGCAGTTCTTC. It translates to CASSPGNTINNEQFF.

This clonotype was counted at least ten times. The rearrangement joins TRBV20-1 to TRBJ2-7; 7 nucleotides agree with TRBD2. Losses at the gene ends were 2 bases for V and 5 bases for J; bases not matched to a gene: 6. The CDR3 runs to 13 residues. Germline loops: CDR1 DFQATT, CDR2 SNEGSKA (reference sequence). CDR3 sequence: CSARPRGVHEQYF. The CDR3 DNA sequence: TGCAGTGCTAGACCCCGGGGGGTCCACGAGCAGTACTTC.

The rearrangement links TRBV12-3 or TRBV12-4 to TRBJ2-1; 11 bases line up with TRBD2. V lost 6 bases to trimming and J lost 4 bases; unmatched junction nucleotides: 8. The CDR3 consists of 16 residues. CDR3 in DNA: TGTGCCAGCAGCACCGTGACTAGCGGGGAATACAATGAGCAGTTCTTC. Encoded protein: CASSTVTSGEYNEQFF.

For the CDR3, the DNA is TGTGCCAGCAGTACGGCCGTTCGTGGACAGGGCAAAAACCCCACAGATACGCAGTATTTT. Its translation: CASSTAVRGQGKNPTDTQYF. This sequence joins TRBV28 and TRBJ2-3; 8 bases match TRBD1. The CDR3 is 20 residues long. After removal of 5 bases from V and 2 bases from J, the junction contained 21 bases not matched to a gene. The V gene's germline CDR1 is MDHEN and CDR2 SYDVKM.

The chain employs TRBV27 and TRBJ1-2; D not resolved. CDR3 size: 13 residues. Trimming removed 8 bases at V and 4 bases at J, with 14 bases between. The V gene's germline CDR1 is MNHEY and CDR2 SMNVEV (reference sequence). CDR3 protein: CASAVWGGYGYTF. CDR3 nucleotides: TGTGCCAGCGCTGTGTGGGGAGGCTATGGCTACACCTTC.

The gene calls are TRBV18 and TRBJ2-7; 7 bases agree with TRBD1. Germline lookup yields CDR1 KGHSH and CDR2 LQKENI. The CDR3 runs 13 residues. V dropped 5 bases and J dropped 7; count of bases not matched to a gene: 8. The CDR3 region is CASSISTGYEQYF. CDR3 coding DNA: TGTGCCAGCTCAATTTCGACAGGGTATGAGCAGTACTTC.

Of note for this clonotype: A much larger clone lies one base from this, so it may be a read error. The CDR3 nucleotides are TGTGCCACCAGTATGGACTCGACAACGACCGGGGAGCTGTTTTTT. Its translation is CATSMDSTTTGELFF. This chain connects TRBV24-1 to TRBJ2-2; possibly TRBD2 for D (5 bases). V was cut by 6 bases and J by 5 bases, with 15 bases left in between. Germline CDR1 and CDR2: KGHDR and SFDVKD. The CDR3 runs to 15 residues.

The CDR3 protein is CATLPTTSGQGHSGANVLTF. As DNA, the CDR3 is TGTGCCACGTTACCTACAACGTCGGGACAGGGCCACTCTGGGGCCAACGTCCTGACTTTC. The chain combines TRBV15 with TRBJ2-6, with 9 bases lining up with TRBD1. The CDR3 has 20 amino acids. V lost 9 bases and J lost 0; bases outside the gene matches: 18. Germline CDR1 and CDR2: LNHNV and YYDKDF (reference sequence).

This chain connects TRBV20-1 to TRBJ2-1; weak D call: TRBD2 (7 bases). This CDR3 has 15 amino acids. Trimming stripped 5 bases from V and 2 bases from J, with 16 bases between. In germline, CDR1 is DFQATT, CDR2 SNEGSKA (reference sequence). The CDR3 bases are TGCAGTGCTCCTGGGGGCGGGAGAGCCTACAATGAGCAGTTCTTC. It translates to CSAPGGGRAYNEQFF.

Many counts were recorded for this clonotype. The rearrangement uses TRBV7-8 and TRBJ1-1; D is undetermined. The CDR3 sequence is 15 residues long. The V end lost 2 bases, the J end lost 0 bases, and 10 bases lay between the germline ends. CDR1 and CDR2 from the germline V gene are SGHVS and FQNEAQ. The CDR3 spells CASSLNPGMNTEAFF. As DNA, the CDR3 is TGTGCCAGCAGCTTAAATCCAGGCATGAACACTGAAGCTTTCTTT.

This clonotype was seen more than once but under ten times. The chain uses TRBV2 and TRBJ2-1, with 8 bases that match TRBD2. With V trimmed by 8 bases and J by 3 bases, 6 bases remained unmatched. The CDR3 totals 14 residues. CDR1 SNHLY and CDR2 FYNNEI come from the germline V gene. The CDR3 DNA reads TGTGCCAGCGTACTAGCGGAGAACTACAATGAGCAGTTCTTC. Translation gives CASVLAENYNEQFF.

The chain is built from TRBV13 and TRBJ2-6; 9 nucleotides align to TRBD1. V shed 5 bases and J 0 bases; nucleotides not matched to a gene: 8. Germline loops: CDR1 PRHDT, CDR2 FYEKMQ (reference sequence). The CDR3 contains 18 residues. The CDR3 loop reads CASSRAGQGPSGANVLTF. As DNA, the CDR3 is TGTGCCAGCAGCCGTGCGGGACAGGGCCCCTCTGGGGCCAACGTCCTGACTTTC.

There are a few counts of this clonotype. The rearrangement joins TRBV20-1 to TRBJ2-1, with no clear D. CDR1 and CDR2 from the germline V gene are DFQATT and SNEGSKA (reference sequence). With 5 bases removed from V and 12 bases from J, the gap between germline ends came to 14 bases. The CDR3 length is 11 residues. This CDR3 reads CSAFRVLGQFF. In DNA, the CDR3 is TGCAGTGCTTTCCGGGTCCTAGGGCAGTTCTTC.

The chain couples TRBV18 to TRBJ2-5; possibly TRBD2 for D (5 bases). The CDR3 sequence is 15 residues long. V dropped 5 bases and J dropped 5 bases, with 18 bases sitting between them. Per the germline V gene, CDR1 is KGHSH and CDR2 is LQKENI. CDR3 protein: CASSSWTLTKETQYF. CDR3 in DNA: TGTGCCAGCTCATCGTGGACTTTGACCAAGGAGACCCAGTACTTC.

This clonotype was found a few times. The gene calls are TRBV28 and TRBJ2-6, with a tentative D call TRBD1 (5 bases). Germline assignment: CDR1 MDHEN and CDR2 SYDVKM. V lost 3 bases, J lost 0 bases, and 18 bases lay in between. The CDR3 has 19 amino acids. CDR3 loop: CASSLTAVFTFSGANVLTF. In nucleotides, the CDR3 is TGTGCCAGCAGTTTGACAGCCGTCTTTACTTTCTCTGGGGCCAACGTCCTGACTTTC. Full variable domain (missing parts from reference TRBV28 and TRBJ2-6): DVKVTQSSRYLVKRTGEKVFLECVQDMDHENMFWYRQDPGLGLRLIYFSYDVKMKEKGDIPEGYSVSREKKERFSLILESASTNQTSMYLCASSLTAVFTFSGANVLTFGAGSRLTVL.

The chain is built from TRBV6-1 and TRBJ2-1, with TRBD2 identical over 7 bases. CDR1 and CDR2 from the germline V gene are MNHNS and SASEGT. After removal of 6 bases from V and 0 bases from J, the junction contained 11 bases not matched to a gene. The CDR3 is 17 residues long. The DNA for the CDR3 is TGTGCCAGCAGGGAGCTAGCGGCCTTCAGCTCCTACAATGAGCAGTTCTTC. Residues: CASRELAAFSSYNEQFF.

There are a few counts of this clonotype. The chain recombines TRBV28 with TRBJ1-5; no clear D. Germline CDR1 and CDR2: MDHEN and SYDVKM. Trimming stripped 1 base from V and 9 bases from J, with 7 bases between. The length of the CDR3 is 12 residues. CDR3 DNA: TGTGCCAGCAGTTTATTTCGGTCGCCCCAGCATTTT. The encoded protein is CASSLFRSPQHF.

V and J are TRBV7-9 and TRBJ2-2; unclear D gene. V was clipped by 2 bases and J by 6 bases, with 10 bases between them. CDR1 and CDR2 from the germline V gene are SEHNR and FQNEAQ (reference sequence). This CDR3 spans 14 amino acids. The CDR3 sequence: CASSLFDGPGELFF. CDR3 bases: TGTGCCAGCAGCTTATTCGACGGTCCCGGGGAGCTGTTTTTT.

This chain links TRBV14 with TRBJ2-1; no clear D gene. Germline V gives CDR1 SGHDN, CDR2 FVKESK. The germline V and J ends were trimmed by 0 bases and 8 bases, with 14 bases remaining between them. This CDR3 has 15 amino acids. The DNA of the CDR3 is TGTGCCAGCAGCCAAGATTATGGACCTCTCTATGAGCAGTTCTTC. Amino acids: CASSQDYGPLYEQFF.